These 27 T cell receptor beta chains were sequenced from one sample in a study of identical twins. TCRdb re-analysed the 5' RACE reads in MiXCR, keeping a single row per CDR3 protein. The table records about 890,000 distinct CDR3 sequences, over 9% of them present only once. The same sample was also used in a study of yellow fever vaccine responses in identical twins.

The specimen sequenced was PBMCs. Receptors originate from a woman aged 18-30 years in good health.

This clonotype was seen only a few times. This sequence joins TRBV5-6 and TRBJ2-7, with TRBD1 identical over 7 bases. This CDR3 is built from 13 residues. V lost 4 bases to trimming and J lost 4 bases; unmatched junction nucleotides: 5. Germline loops: CDR1 SGHDT, CDR2 YYEEEE. The CDR3 sequence: CASSPRGQYEQYV. DNA of the CDR3: TGTGCCAGCAGCCCAAGGGGACAGTACGAGCAGTACGTC.

This clonotype was counted many times. This chain connects TRBV20-1 to TRBJ2-7, with TRBD2 matching 11 bases. The germline V gene has CDR1 DFQATT and CDR2 SNEGSKA (reference sequence). V shed 5 bases and J 5 bases; nucleotides not matched to a gene: 2. There are 12 residues in the CDR3. The CDR3 protein is CSALTSGDEQYV. The CDR3 DNA is TGCAGTGCTTTGACTAGCGGGGACGAGCAGTACGTC.

This clonotype was recorded at least ten times. This chain links TRBV4-1 with TRBJ2-1, with 11 bases identical to TRBD1. Germline CDR1 and CDR2: MGHRA and YSYEKL. After removal of 0 bases from V and 3 bases from J, the junction contained 4 bases not matched to a gene. The CDR3 spans 17 residues. The CDR3 reads CASSQEGGQGDYNEQFF. DNA of the CDR3: TGCGCCAGCAGCCAAGAAGGGGGACAGGGGGACTACAATGAGCAGTTCTTC.

This clonotype came up many times. CDR3 coding DNA: TGCGCCAGCAGCCTCGGAGGGGGAAACACCATATATTTT. It codes for CASSLGGGNTIYF. The rearrangement links TRBV5-1 to TRBJ1-3, with D unclear. The V end was cut by 4 bases, the J end by 4 bases, with 9 bases between. This CDR3 contains 13 residues. In germline, CDR1 is SGHRS, CDR2 YFSETQ.

The rearrangement uses TRBV28 and TRBJ2-7; 9 nucleotides line up with TRBD1. The V and J ends lost 5 bases and 3 bases, in that order; junction bases with no gene match: 8. Germline V CDR1 and CDR2: MDHEN, SYDVKM. This CDR3 contains 15 residues. The CDR3 sequence: CASSSPGQGGYEQYF. The CDR3 DNA reads as TGTGCCAGCAGTAGCCCGGGACAGGGTGGCTACGAGCAGTACTTC.

Only a few counts were recorded for this clonotype. The chain recombines TRBV9 with TRBJ2-2; 9 bases match TRBD1. The germline gives CDR1 SGDLS, CDR2 YYNGEE. The CDR3 extends over 15 amino acids. J gave up 4 bases and V 6 bases, and 7 bases lay outside the gene matches. CDR3 DNA sequence: TGTGCCAGCACCGGACAGGGGACCCTCACCGGGGAGCTGTTTTTT. Encoded protein: CASTGQGTLTGELFF.

Ten or more counts support this clonotype. The chain has TRBV14 and TRBJ2-5; TRBD2 matches 7 bases. Germline CDR1 is SGHDN and CDR2 is FVKESK. V lost 4 bases, J lost 1 base, and 6 bases stayed unmatched. CDR3 length: 15 amino acids. The chain's CDR3 is CASSLGGMVQETQYF. In DNA, the CDR3 is TGTGCCAGCAGCCTCGGGGGGATGGTCCAAGAGACCCAGTACTTC.

This clonotype appeared many times. The V call is TRBV5-1, the J call TRBJ2-3; D is undetermined. This CDR3 has 12 residues. Between the trimmed V and J ends, which lost 7 bases and 6 bases, there was a span of 12 bases. The germline V gene has CDR1 SGHRS and CDR2 YFSETQ. The CDR3 DNA follows: TGCGCCAGCTGGATAGAAAGCGATACGCAGTATTTT. This encodes CASWIESDTQYF.

This clonotype was detected ten times or more. The chain has TRBV7-2 and TRBJ1-1; no clear D. This CDR3 spans 12 amino acids. Germline CDR1 is SGHTA and CDR2 is FQGNSA. The V end lost 7 bases, the J end lost 8 bases, and 14 bases lay between the germline ends. The CDR3 here is CASTLGPREAFF. The CDR3 DNA sequence: TGTGCCAGCACTTTAGGCCCCAGGGAAGCTTTCTTT. The full variable domain, completed using reference TRBV7-2 and TRBJ1-1, is GAGVSQSPSNKVTEKGKDVELRCDPISGHTALYWYRQSLGQGLEFLIYFQGNSAPDKSGLPSDRFSAERTGGSVSTLTIQRTQQEDSAVYLCASTLGPREAFFGQGTRLTVV.

A remark on this clonotype: A far larger clone is one base from this, pointing to a likely read error. The chain recombines TRBV5-1 with TRBJ2-2, with D perhaps matching TRBD1 or TRBD2 (5 bases each). Per the germline V gene, CDR1 is SGHRS and CDR2 is YFSETQ. The CDR3 loop spans 13 amino acids. CDR3 coding DNA: TGCGCCAGCAGCCAGGGAGTCACCGTGGAGCTGTTTTTT. Translating it yields CASSQGVTVELFF.

The sample holds a few counts of this clonotype. The chain has TRBV10-3 and TRBJ1-2; 10 nucleotides align to TRBD1. The CDR3 is made up of 14 amino acids. Germline V lookup: CDR1 ENHRY, CDR2 SYGVKD. Trimming took 2 bases from V and 9 from J; bases not matched to a gene: 6. The CDR3, as DNA: TGTGCCATCAGTGAGGCAGGGACAGGGGACAGCTACACCTTC. Encoded protein: CAISEAGTGDSYTF.

The chain links TRBV28 to TRBJ1-6; tentatively, D is TRBD1 (6 bases). The CDR3 loop spans 14 amino acids. CDR1 MDHEN and CDR2 SYDVKM come from the germline V gene. V was clipped by 6 bases and J by 6 bases, with 12 bases between them. The CDR3 DNA reads as TGTGCCAGCAGCGGTGGACAGCCTAATTCACCCCTCCACTTT. This gives the protein CASSGGQPNSPLHF. The whole variable domain, remainder taken from reference TRBV28 and TRBJ1-6, is DVKVTQSSRYLVKRTGEKVFLECVQDMDHENMFWYRQDPGLGLRLIYFSYDVKMKEKGDIPEGYSVSREKKERFSLILESASTNQTSMYLCASSGGQPNSPLHFGNGTRLTVT.

The sample holds many counts of this clonotype. The gene calls are TRBV20-1 and TRBJ2-3; either TRBD1 or TRBD2 may fit D (5 bases each). Trimming cost V 2 bases and J 0 bases, with 9 bases left between them. Germline CDR1 is DFQATT and CDR2 is SNEGSKA (reference sequence). This CDR3 contains 14 residues. The CDR3 region is CSARQGGSTDTQYF. The CDR3 DNA is TGCAGTGCTAGACAGGGCGGGAGCACAGATACGCAGTATTTT.

The table lists this clonotype with a few counts. The CDR3 DNA reads as TGTGCTAGTGGGGACATATACGATCAGCCCCAGCATTTT. Protein: CASGDIYDQPQHF. The J gene is TRBJ1-5, the V gene TRBV12-5; maybe TRBD1 (5 bases). The CDR3 length is 13 residues. The germline V gene encodes CDR1 LGHNT and CDR2 FRNRAP. The V end lost 6 bases, the J end lost 5 bases, and 11 bases lay between the germline ends.

This sequence joins TRBV5-6 and TRBJ1-1; a weak D match, TRBD1 (5 bases). CDR1 and CDR2 from the germline V gene are SGHDT and YYEEEE. Deletions cut 5 bases from V and 11 bases from J, with 19 bases between. This CDR3 region has 13 residues. Written as DNA, the CDR3 is TGTGCCAGCAGTTGGGGATCCGGGGCTCCGGCTTTCTTT. Amino acid sequence: CASSWGSGAPAFF.

This clonotype was observed a handful of times. This chain links TRBV24-1 with TRBJ2-1; 12 bases are shared with TRBD2. Germline V gene lookup returns CDR1 KGHDR and CDR2 SFDVKD. With 10 bases clipped from V and 7 bases from J, the junction kept 7 bases outside the gene matches. The CDR3 is 14 amino acids. The DNA of the CDR3 is TGTGCCACGAAGACTAGCGGGAGTGGGAATGAGCAGTTCTTC. Translating it yields CATKTSGSGNEQFF.

This clonotype showed up many times. The chain has TRBV3-1 and TRBJ2-1, with no clear D. The CDR3 is made up of 13 amino acids. Trimming left V 2 bases short and J 6 bases short, with 8 bases between. Looked up from germline, CDR1 is LGHDT and CDR2 is YNNKEL (reference sequence). The CDR3 bases are TGTGCCAGCAGCCAATATCTAACCAATGAGCAGTTCTTC. Its protein product is CASSQYLTNEQFF.

This clonotype was observed a handful of times. The gene calls are TRBV28 and TRBJ2-2; 9 bases agree with TRBD1. This CDR3 has 15 residues. Trimming at V came to 5 bases and at J to 4 bases, leaving 5 bases not matched to a gene. CDR1 MDHEN and CDR2 SYDVKM come from the germline V gene. CDR3 region: CASSGDRGSTGELFF. The CDR3 nucleotides are TGTGCCAGCAGTGGAGACAGGGGGAGCACCGGGGAGCTGTTTTTT.

There are a few counts of this clonotype. This chain connects TRBV4-1 to TRBJ2-7, with unresolved D. The germline V gene encodes CDR1 MGHRA and CDR2 YSYEKL. The V gene lost 1 base and the J gene lost 0 bases, with 10 bases spanning the gap. This CDR3 region has 15 residues. The CDR3 bases are TGCGCCAGCAGCCAAGTTCCAGCGAGCTCCTACGAGCAGTACTTC. It codes for CASSQVPASSYEQYF.

This clonotype came up a few times. The chain uses TRBV5-1 and TRBJ2-7; D may be TRBD2 (5 bases). CDR1 is SGHRS, CDR2 YFSETQ, per germline. Deletions cut 1 base from V and 3 bases from J, with 20 bases between. The CDR3 loop spans 17 amino acids. The CDR3 spells CASSLSVRPSSLYEQYF. The CDR3 DNA follows: TGCGCCAGCAGCTTGTCGGTTCGACCGTCTAGCCTCTACGAGCAGTACTTC.

This clonotype was observed at least ten times. This chain joins TRBV12-3 or TRBV12-4 and TRBJ1-5; no clear D. Deletions cut 6 bases from V and 3 bases from J, with 12 bases between. The CDR3 runs to 14 residues. CDR3 residues: CASRPDPPNQPQHF. Written as DNA, the CDR3 is TGTGCCAGCAGACCCGACCCACCCAATCAGCCCCAGCATTTT.

A few counts support this clonotype. The chain combines TRBV9 with TRBJ2-2; maybe TRBD2 (5 bases). V gave up 7 bases and J gave up 0 bases, with 7 bases separating them. This CDR3 has 13 residues. The germline V gene has CDR1 SGDLS and CDR2 YYNGEE. The CDR3 region is CASGLPNTGELFF. DNA of the CDR3: TGTGCCAGCGGACTTCCGAACACCGGGGAGCTGTTTTTT.

The V gene is TRBV7-9, the J gene TRBJ2-5, with D possibly TRBD2 on 5 matching bases. Trimming removed 2 bases from V and 5 bases from J, with 12 bases in between. Germline V gene data show CDR1 as SEHNR and CDR2 as FQNEAQ (reference sequence). There are 14 residues in the CDR3. CDR3 in DNA: TGTGCCAGCAGCTTATTCGTGGGAGTGGAGACCCAGTACTTC. Its translation: CASSLFVGVETQYF.

The chain recombines TRBV15 with TRBJ1-2; D not certain. The V gene's germline CDR1 is LNHNV and CDR2 YYDKDF (reference sequence). The CDR3 has 14 residues. V lost 1 base to trimming and J lost 3 bases, with 9 bases between them. The CDR3 DNA follows: TGTGCCACCAGCAGAGGGACCTGGGACTATGGCTACACCTTC. Amino acids: CATSRGTWDYGYTF.

CDR3 nucleotide sequence: TGTGCCAGCAGCTTTTTCAGGGCTGGCTACACCTTC. Translation: CASSFFRAGYTF. The chain couples TRBV3-1 to TRBJ1-2; D may be TRBD1 (5 bases). Trimming pared 5 bases from V and 7 bases from J, leaving 11 bases between. Germline V CDR1 and CDR2: LGHDT, YNNKEL (reference sequence). The CDR3 length is 12 residues.

This clonotype was counted only a few times. Here the CDR3 DNA reads TGTGCCAGCAGCCAAGTGTGGAACACCGGGGAGCTGTTTTTT. Amino acid sequence: CASSQVWNTGELFF. The V gene is TRBV14, the J gene TRBJ2-2; D call uncertain. Germline CDR1 reads SGHDN; CDR2 reads FVKESK. This CDR3 is 14 amino acids long. Trimming cost V 1 base and J 1 base, with 4 bases left between them.

With regard to this clonotype: Mismatch with germline at one junction end may stem from a read error. CDR3 region: CASSQEWKNPTDF. DNA of the CDR3: TGTGCCAGCAGCCAAGAGTGGAAAAATCCAACCGACTTC. The gene calls are TRBV3-1 and TRBJ2-7; D unresolved. The CDR3 runs 13 residues. Germline loops: CDR1 LGHDT, CDR2 YNNKEL (reference sequence).